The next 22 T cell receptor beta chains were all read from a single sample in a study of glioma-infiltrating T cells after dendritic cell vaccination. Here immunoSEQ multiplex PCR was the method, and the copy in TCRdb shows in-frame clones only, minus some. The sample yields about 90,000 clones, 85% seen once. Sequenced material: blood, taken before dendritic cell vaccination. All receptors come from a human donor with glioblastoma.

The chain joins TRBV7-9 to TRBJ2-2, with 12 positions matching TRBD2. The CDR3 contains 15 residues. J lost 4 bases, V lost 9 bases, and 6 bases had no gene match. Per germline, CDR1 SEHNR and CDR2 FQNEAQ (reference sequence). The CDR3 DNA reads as TGTGCCAGTGAACTAGCGGGAGGACCCACCGGGGAGCTGTTTTTT. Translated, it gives CASELAGGPTGELFF.

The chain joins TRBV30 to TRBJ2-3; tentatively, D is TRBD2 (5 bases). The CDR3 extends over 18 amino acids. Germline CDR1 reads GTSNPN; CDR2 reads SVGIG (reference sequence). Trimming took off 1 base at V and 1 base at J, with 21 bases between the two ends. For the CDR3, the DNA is TGTGCCTGGAGTGAAGCGGAGAGAGCGTTCTTAGGCACAGATACGCAGTATTTT. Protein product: CAWSEAERAFLGTDTQYF.

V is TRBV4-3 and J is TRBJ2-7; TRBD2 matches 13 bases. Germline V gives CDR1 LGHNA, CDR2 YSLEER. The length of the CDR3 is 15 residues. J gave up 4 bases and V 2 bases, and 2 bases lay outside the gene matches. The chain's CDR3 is CASSQRLAGGYEQYF. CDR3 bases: TGCGCCAGCAGCCAACGACTAGCGGGAGGATACGAGCAGTACTTC.

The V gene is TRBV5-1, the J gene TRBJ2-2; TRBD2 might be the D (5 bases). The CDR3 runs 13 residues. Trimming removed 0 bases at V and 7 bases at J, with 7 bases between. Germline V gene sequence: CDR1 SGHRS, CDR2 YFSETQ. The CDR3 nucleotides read TGCGCCAGCAGCTTGGCCGGGATCGGGGAGCTGTTTTTT. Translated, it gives CASSLAGIGELFF.

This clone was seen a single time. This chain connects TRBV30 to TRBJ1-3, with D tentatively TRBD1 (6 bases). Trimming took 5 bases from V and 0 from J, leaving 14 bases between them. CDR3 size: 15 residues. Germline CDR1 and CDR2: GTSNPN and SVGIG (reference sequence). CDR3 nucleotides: TGTGCCTGGGGGGGCGCCGAGGGCTCTGGAAACACCATATATTTT. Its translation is CAWGGAEGSGNTIYF. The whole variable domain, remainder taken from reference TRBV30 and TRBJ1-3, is SQTIHQWPATLVQPVGSPLSLECTVEGTSNPNLYWYRQAAGRGLQLLFYSVGIGQISSEVPQNLSASRPQDRQFILSSKKLLLSDSGFYLCAWGGAEGSGNTIYFGEGSWLTVV.

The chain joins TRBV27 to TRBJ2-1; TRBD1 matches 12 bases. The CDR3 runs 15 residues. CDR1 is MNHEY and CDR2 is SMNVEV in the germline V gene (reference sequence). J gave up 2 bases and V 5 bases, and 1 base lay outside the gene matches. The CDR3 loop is CASSGDRGPYNEQFF. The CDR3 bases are TGTGCCAGCAGTGGGGACAGGGGGCCCTACAATGAGCAGTTCTTC.

The CDR3 sequence is CASSLVGHQNTEAFF. The CDR3 nucleotides read TGTGCCAGCAGCTTGGTCGGACACCAGAACACTGAAGCTTTCTTT. The chain carries TRBV5-4 and TRBJ1-1, with D perhaps TRBD1 (5 bases). CDR1 and CDR2 from the germline V gene are SGHNT and YYREEE (reference sequence). V gave up 0 bases and J gave up 1 base, with 10 bases separating them. This CDR3 spans 15 amino acids.

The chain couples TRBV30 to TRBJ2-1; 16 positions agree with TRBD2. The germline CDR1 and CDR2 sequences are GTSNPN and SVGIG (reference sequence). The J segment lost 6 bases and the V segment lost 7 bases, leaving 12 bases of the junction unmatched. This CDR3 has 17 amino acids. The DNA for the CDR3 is TGTGCCTTTGTTGCCGGGACTAGCGGGAGGGCCTTCAATGAGCAGTTCTTC. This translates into CAFVAGTSGRAFNEQFF.

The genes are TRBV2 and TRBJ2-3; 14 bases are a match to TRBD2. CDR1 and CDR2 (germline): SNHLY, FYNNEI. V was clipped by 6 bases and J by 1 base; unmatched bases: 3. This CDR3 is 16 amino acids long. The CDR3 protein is CASRRGLAGGTDTQYF. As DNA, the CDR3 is TGTGCCAGCAGGAGGGGACTAGCGGGGGGCACAGATACGCAGTATTTT.

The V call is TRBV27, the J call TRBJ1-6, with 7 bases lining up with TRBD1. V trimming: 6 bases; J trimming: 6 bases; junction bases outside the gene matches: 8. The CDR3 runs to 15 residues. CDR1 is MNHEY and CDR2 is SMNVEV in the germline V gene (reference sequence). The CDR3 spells CASSQTGLANSPLHF. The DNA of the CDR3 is TGTGCCAGCAGCCAGACAGGGTTAGCTAATTCACCCCTCCACTTT.

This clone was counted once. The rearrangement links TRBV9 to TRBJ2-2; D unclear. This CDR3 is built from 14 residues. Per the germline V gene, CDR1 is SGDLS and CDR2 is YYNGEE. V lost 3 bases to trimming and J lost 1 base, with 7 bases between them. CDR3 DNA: TGTGCCAGCAGCGCGGCAGGGAACACCGGGGAGCTGTTTTTT. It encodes CASSAAGNTGELFF. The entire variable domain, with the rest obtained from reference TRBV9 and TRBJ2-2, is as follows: DSGVTQTPKHLITATGQRVTLRCSPRSGDLSVYWYQQSLDQGLQFLIQYYNGEERAKGNILERFSAQQFPDLHSELNLSSLELGDSALYFCASSAAGNTGELFFGEGSRLTVL.

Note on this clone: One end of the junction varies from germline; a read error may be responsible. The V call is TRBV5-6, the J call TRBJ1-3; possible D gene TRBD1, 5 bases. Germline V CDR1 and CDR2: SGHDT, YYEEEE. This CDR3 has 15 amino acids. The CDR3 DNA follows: TGTGCCACCAGCCCCCGGGGGGTTAGCGGAAACACCATATATTTT. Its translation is CATSPRGVSGNTIYF.

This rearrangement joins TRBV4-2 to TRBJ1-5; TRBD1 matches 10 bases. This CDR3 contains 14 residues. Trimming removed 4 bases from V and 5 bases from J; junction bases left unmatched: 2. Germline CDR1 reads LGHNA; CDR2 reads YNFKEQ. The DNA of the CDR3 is TGTGCCAGCAGCCTGACAGGGGGCTATCAGCCCCAGCATTTT. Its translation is CASSLTGGYQPQHF.

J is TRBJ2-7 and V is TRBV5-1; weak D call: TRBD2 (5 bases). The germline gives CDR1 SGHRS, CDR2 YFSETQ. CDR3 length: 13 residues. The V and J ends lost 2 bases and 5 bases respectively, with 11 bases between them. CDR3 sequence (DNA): TGCGCCAGCAGCTTAGGTAGCGAGAACGAGCAGTACTTC. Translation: CASSLGSENEQYF.

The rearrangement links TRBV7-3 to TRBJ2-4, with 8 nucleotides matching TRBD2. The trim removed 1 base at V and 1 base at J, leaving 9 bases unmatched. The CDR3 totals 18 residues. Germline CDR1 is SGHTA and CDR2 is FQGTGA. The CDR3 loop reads CASSLSELCGGAKNIQYF. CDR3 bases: TGTGCCAGCAGCTTAAGTGAGTTGTGCGGGGGGGCCAAAAACATTCAGTACTTC.

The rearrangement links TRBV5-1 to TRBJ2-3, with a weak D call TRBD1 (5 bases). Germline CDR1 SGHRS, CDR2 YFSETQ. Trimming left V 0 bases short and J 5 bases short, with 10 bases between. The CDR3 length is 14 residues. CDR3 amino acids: CASSLGQTEDTQYF. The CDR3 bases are TGCGCCAGCAGCTTGGGACAGACCGAAGATACGCAGTATTTT.

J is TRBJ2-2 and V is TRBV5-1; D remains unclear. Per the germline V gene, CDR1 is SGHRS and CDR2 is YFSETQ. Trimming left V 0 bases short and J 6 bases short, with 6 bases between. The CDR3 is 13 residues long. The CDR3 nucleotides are TGCGCCAGCAGCTTGGCCTCCCCCGGGGAGCTGTTTTTT. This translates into CASSLASPGELFF.

This CDR3 is CASSLGPRGEQYF. DNA for the CDR3: TGTGCCAGCAGTTTAGGGCCCAGGGGCGAGCAGTACTTC. V is TRBV27 and J is TRBJ2-7; the D gene is possibly TRBD1 (6 bases). The CDR3 runs 13 residues. CDR1 is MNHEY and CDR2 is SMNVEV in the germline V gene (reference sequence). Trimming shortened V by 2 bases and J by 6 bases, and 11 bases separated the two germline ends.

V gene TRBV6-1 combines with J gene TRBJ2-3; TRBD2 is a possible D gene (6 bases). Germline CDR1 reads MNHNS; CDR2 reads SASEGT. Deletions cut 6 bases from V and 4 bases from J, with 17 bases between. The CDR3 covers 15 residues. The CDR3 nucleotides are TGTGCCAGCAGAGAAAACGGGCCGGGAGCAGATACGCAGTATTTT. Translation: CASRENGPGADTQYF.

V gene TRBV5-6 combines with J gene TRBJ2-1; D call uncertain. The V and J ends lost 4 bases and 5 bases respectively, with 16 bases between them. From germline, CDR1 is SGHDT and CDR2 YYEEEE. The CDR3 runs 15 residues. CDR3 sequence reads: CASSTPGLYHNEQFF. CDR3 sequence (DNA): TGTGCCAGCAGCACCCCCGGGTTATATCACAATGAGCAGTTCTTC.

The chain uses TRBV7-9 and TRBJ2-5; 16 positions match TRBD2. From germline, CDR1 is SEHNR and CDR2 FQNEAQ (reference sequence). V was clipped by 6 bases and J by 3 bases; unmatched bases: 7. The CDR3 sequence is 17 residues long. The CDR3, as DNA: TGTGCCAGCAGATACCCCGGGACTAGCGGGAGGGAAGAGACCCAGTACTTC. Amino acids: CASRYPGTSGREETQYF.

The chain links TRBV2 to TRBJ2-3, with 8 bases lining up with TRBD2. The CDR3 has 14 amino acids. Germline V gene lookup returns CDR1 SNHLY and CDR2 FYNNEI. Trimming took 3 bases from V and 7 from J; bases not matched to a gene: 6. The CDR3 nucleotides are TGTGCCAGCAGTGATACGGGGGGGGGAAATACGCAGTATTTT. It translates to CASSDTGGGNTQYF.